Shown below are 7 T cell receptor beta chains from a single sample sequenced in a study of cytomegalovirus exposure and HLA in healthy donors. The PCR employed 60 Vbeta primers together with 13 Jbeta primers. Profiling relied on immunoSEQ multiplex PCR, and the TCRdb table lists in-frame clones only, not all of them. The data hold 85,000 to 100,000 clones, with roughly four fifths observed a single time. Sequences were obtained from PBMCs. These TCRs come from a female donor in good health and CMV-seropositive.

This chain connects TRBV30 to TRBJ1-2; D might be TRBD1 (5 bases). Germline V CDR1 and CDR2: GTSNPN, SVGIG (reference sequence). This CDR3 has 15 residues. Trimming shortened V by 3 bases and J by 0 bases, and 14 bases separated the two germline ends. The chain's CDR3 is CAWSPRQKTNYGYTF. The CDR3 DNA reads as TGTGCCTGGAGCCCCCGACAGAAGACTAACTATGGCTACACCTTC.

This clone showed up just once. J is TRBJ1-1 and V is TRBV9; 12 positions agree with TRBD1. The germline CDR1 and CDR2 sequences are SGDLS and YYNGEE. The CDR3 is 15 residues long. Germline trimming cut 7 bases from V and 4 bases from J; bases unmatched to any gene: 8. The CDR3 sequence: CASGGTGGMGTEAFF. CDR3 sequence (DNA): TGTGCCAGCGGGGGGACAGGGGGCATGGGCACTGAAGCTTTCTTT.

The chain links TRBV29-1 to TRBJ1-2; 7 bases map to TRBD1. Germline V gene sequence: CDR1 SQVTM, CDR2 ANQGSEA. The J segment lost 5 bases and the V segment lost 0 bases, leaving 15 bases of the junction unmatched. This CDR3 has 17 residues. The CDR3 DNA reads as TGCAGCGTTGAAGATTTTCTTTCGAGGCAGGGGGGATATGGCTACACCTTC. It translates to CSVEDFLSRQGGYGYTF.

V gene TRBV28 combines with J gene TRBJ2-7; 12 nucleotides line up with TRBD1. Germline CDR1 reads MDHEN; CDR2 reads SYDVKM. J gave up 5 bases and V 1 base, and 3 bases lay outside the gene matches. The CDR3 covers 15 residues. The CDR3 protein is CASSLLGQGADEQYF. As DNA, the CDR3 is TGTGCCAGCAGTTTATTGGGACAGGGGGCCGACGAGCAGTACTTC.

This clone was counted between two and nine times. The chain carries TRBV7-9 and TRBJ1-1; 12 bases align to TRBD1. The CDR3 consists of 15 residues. V gave up 6 bases and J gave up 14 bases; unmatched junction bases: 16. The V gene's germline CDR1 is SEHNR and CDR2 FQNEAQ (reference sequence). This chain's CDR3 is CASSKTGTGGAVAFF. CDR3 in DNA: TGTGCCAGCAGTAAGACCGGGACAGGGGGCGCAGTGGCCTTCTTT.

This clone was seen only once. The chain uses TRBV14 and TRBJ1-2, with D maybe TRBD1 (5 bases). V dropped 0 bases and J dropped 3 bases, with 8 bases sitting between them. Germline CDR1 and CDR2: SGHDN and FVKESK. The CDR3 contains 14 residues. The CDR3 nucleotides are TGTGCCAGCAGCCAAGAAGGGGTGTACTATGGCTACACCTTC. Its protein is CASSQEGVYYGYTF.

The V gene is TRBV10-1, the J gene TRBJ2-7; 9 nucleotides align to TRBD2. V trimming: 4 bases; J trimming: 6 bases; junction bases outside the gene matches: 16. Germline V lookup: CDR1 WNHNN, CDR2 SYGVQD (reference sequence). The CDR3 runs 17 residues. The CDR3, as DNA: TGCGCCAGCAGTGTACAAAACATTAGCGGGAGAAAGGGCGAGCAGTACTTC. It specifies CASSVQNISGRKGEQYF.